Listed here are 13 T cell receptor beta chains from one sample, sequenced in a study of Ad26.COV2.S vaccination and SARS-CoV-2 variants. Sequencing was performed with immunoSEQ multiplex PCR; in TCRdb, only in-frame clones are kept and a portion is missing. The data contain some 320,000 clones, 85% to 90% of them singletons. The treatment: 19 received Ad26.COV2.S at low or high dose, single or two shots; several received placebo; per-sample allocation not given. Day 63 after the first vaccine or placebo injection was the time point for sampling. Sequences were derived from peripheral blood, sampled in a trial of Ad26.COV2.S vaccine versus placebo. The receptors here all came from a person aged 18-60 years who received the Ad26.COV2.S COVID-19 vaccine or a placebo.

For this clone: Germline and junction disagree at one end, which may indicate a read error. This sequence joins TRBV12-3 or TRBV12-4 and TRBJ2-5, with D possibly being TRBD1 (6 bases). The CDR3 totals 13 residues. CDR3 amino acids: CASSLAGVETQYF. The CDR3 coding sequence is TGTGCCAGCAGTCTAGCAGGGGTCGAGACCCAGTACTTC.

V gene TRBV9 combines with J gene TRBJ1-6; TRBD1 might be the D (5 bases). Germline V lookup: CDR1 SGDLS, CDR2 YYNGEE. The CDR3 is 15 residues long. Trimming took 3 bases from V and 9 from J, leaving 16 bases between them. DNA for the CDR3: TGTGCCAGCAGCGGGGACGGTGCCCTTGGTTCACCCCTCCACTTT. Residues: CASSGDGALGSPLHF.

The V call is TRBV18, the J call TRBJ2-3; TRBD2 is a possible D gene (5 bases). The CDR3 length is 14 residues. Germline V gene lookup returns CDR1 KGHSH and CDR2 LQKENI. With 1 base removed from V and 2 bases from J, the gap between germline ends came to 7 bases. The CDR3 DNA follows: TGTGCCAGCTCACCACGGACTTTCACAGATACGCAGTATTTT. Translating it yields CASSPRTFTDTQYF.

The chain has TRBV9 and TRBJ1-1, with D possibly matching TRBD1 (5 bases). The CDR3 sequence is 14 residues long. The V gene's germline CDR1 is SGDLS and CDR2 YYNGEE. V was cut by 0 bases and J by 1 base, with 7 bases left in between. For the CDR3, the DNA is TGTGCCAGCAGCGTAGCTGACAGGAACACTGAAGCTTTCTTT. Protein sequence: CASSVADRNTEAFF.

This clone was found many times. The chain links TRBV2 to TRBJ1-6, with D possibly being TRBD1 (6 bases). The CDR3 consists of 15 residues. CDR1 is SNHLY, CDR2 FYNNEI, per germline. The V gene lost 6 bases and the J gene lost 4 bases, with 13 bases spanning the gap. The CDR3 sequence is CASRGQGRYNSPLHF. CDR3 coding DNA: TGTGCCAGCAGGGGTCAGGGGCGGTATAATTCACCCCTCCACTTT.

The chain joins TRBV7-2 to TRBJ1-1; no reliable D call. The CDR3 spans 11 residues. Germline CDR1 and CDR2: SGHTA and FQGNSA. The V end lost 8 bases, the J end lost 1 base, and 5 bases lay between the germline ends. The CDR3 loop reads CASGWNTEAFF. As DNA, the CDR3 is TGTGCCAGCGGTTGGAACACTGAAGCTTTCTTT.

This rearrangement joins TRBV30 to TRBJ1-2; a weak D match, TRBD1 (5 bases). This CDR3 comprises 11 residues. Germline CDR1 GTSNPN, CDR2 SVGIG (reference sequence). The V and J ends lost 7 bases and 8 bases respectively, with 14 bases between them. The CDR3 nucleotides read TGTGCCTTAGAAGGGGCAGGGGGCTACACCTTC. Translation: CALEGAGGYTF.

The chain joins TRBV7-9 to TRBJ2-7; TRBD2 might be the D (6 bases). The CDR3 has 15 residues. V lost 1 base and J lost 5, with 15 bases in between. Germline V gene sequence: CDR1 SEHNR, CDR2 FQNEAQ (reference sequence). CDR3 loop: CASSLDAGGYNEQYF. The CDR3 nucleotides read TGTGCCAGCAGCTTAGACGCCGGGGGATACAACGAGCAGTACTTC.

This rearrangement joins TRBV7-2 to TRBJ2-7; no definite D call. This CDR3 comprises 15 residues. V shed 4 bases and J shed 1 base, with 14 bases lying between them. The germline gives CDR1 SGHTA, CDR2 FQGNSA. CDR3 residues: CASSYLSGFSYEQYF. In nucleotides, the CDR3 is TGTGCCAGCAGCTATCTTTCTGGGTTTTCCTACGAGCAGTACTTC.

This clone has only a few counts. This chain connects TRBV18 to TRBJ1-5; no firm D call. This CDR3 has 14 residues. Germline CDR1 KGHSH, CDR2 LQKENI. Deletions cut 2 bases from V and 6 bases from J, with 11 bases between. This CDR3 reads CASSPAGSGQPQHF. CDR3 coding DNA: TGTGCCAGCTCACCAGCGGGATCCGGTCAGCCCCAGCATTTT.

CDR3 DNA sequence: TGTGCCAGCAGCGCCCAAGGGGGCAGGACTTTCTTT. Translating gives CASSAQGGRTFF. This rearrangement joins TRBV9 to TRBJ1-1, with 7 bases lining up with TRBD1. With 3 bases clipped from V and 12 bases from J, the junction kept 8 bases outside the gene matches. Germline CDR1 and CDR2: SGDLS and YYNGEE. The CDR3 sequence is 12 residues long.

V gene TRBV11-2 combines with J gene TRBJ2-7; TRBD1 agrees at 7 bases. V was pared by 5 bases and J by 12 bases, with 10 bases of the junction left unmatched. The germline gives CDR1 SGHAT, CDR2 FQNNGV. The CDR3 runs to 12 residues. The CDR3 DNA is TGTGCCAGCAGCCACGAACAGGGGAGAAGGTACTTC. Protein: CASSHEQGRRYF.

J is TRBJ2-3 and V is TRBV5-4; the D call may be TRBD1 or TRBD2 (5 bases each). Trimming shortened V by 5 bases and J by 6 bases, and 19 bases separated the two germline ends. Germline values: CDR1 SGHNT, CDR2 YYREEE (reference sequence). This CDR3 contains 15 residues. CDR3 sequence reads: CASRPGTATEDTQYF. CDR3 DNA sequence: TGTGCCAGCAGGCCCGGGACGGCGACAGAGGATACGCAGTATTTT. The variable domain in full, with the rest retrieved from reference TRBV5-4 and TRBJ2-3, is ETGVTQSPTHLIKTRGQQVTLRCSSQSGHNTVSWYQQALGQGPQFIFQYYREEENGRGNFPPRFSGLQFPNYSSELNVNALELDDSALYLCASRPGTATEDTQYFGPGTRLTVL.